This TCR beta chain comes out of a study of shared clonotypes between healthy human individuals. Regarding the study as a whole: Researchers sampled only blood; tissue repertoires likely differ. Relative to clonotypes present in all four donors, those not shared had lower generation probabilities.

CDR3 size: 15 residues. Turning to this clone: Its antigen remains unidentified.

Libraries were prepared by immunoSEQ multiplex PCR; TCRdb keeps only in-frame clonotypes and omits some of them. Of about 750,000 clones in the sample, 80% to 95% are singletons; the top ten hold around 24%. It was CD45RO-negative cells, positively selected for CCR7, that made up naive CD8 cells, with terminally differentiated effector memory CD45RA+ cells excluded. Only Caucasian adults living in Nashville, Tennessee made up the donor group. J is TRBJ2-1 and V is TRBV21-1; TRBD2, the D gene given by the table, was not confirmed from the DNA. TRBV21-1 has pseudogene status. This receptor was taken from a man aged 30 to 45 in good health. The specimen was naive CD8+ T cells sorted from blood. DNA for the CDR3: TGTGCCCAGCCCTTAGCGGGGGCTTCCTACAATGAGCAGTTCTTC. Translation gives CAQPLAGASYNEQFF.